Listed here are 21 T cell receptor beta chains from one sample, sequenced in a study of cytomegalovirus exposure and HLA in healthy donors. Primers: 60 Vbeta forward and 13 Jbeta reverse. Assay used: immunoSEQ multiplex PCR; TCRdb lists only in-frame clones, some missing. In the table there are some 90,000 clones, 80% of which are singletons. The sequenced material came from PBMCs. Receptors were obtained from a man aged 50-60 years in good health and CMV-seropositive.

This rearrangement joins TRBV10-2 to TRBJ2-5; TRBD2 matches 10 bases. The last part of the DNA fits TRBJ2-7 better; the J call may be wrong. Germline-derived CDR1 and CDR2 are WSHSY and SAAADI. The CDR3 length is 14 residues. Here the CDR3 reads CASAGLAAPYEQYF. The CDR3 DNA follows: TGCGCCAGCGCTGGACTAGCGGCTCCCTACGAGCAGTACTTC.

This sequence joins TRBV19 and TRBJ1-5, with a possible D match to TRBD1 (6 bases). Germline assignment: CDR1 LNHDA and CDR2 SQIVND (reference sequence). V was shortened by 5 bases and J by 2 bases, with 16 bases between the two germline ends. CDR3 size: 16 residues. CDR3 sequence reads: CASSRGWGLGNQPQHF. CDR3 bases: TGTGCCAGTAGTCGCGGGTGGGGGCTTGGCAATCAGCCCCAGCATTTT.

This clone was seen only a few times. CDR3 nucleotide sequence: TGTGCCAGCCCTTCTGGACTAGCGGGAGGTGAGACCCAGTACTTC. This translates into CASPSGLAGGETQYF. This rearrangement joins TRBV6-1 to TRBJ2-5; TRBD2 aligns across 14 bases. Germline V gene lookup returns CDR1 MNHNS and CDR2 SASEGT. Trimming cost V 8 bases and J 5 bases; bases outside gene matches: 7. The CDR3 has 15 residues.

The chain employs TRBV4-3 and TRBJ1-4, with 7 bases aligning to TRBD1. The J segment lost 6 bases and the V segment lost 1 base, leaving 8 bases of the junction unmatched. Germline CDR1 reads LGHNA; CDR2 reads YSLEER. The CDR3 has 16 residues. CDR3: CASSQGGGGVHEKLFF. Here the CDR3 DNA reads TGCGCCAGCAGCCAAGGAGGGGGCGGGGTTCATGAAAAACTGTTTTTT.

The gene calls are TRBV18 and TRBJ1-2, with TRBD1 matching over 10 bases. Unmatched junction bases numbered 12, after V lost 3 bases and J lost 8 bases. This CDR3 region has 16 residues. Germline CDR1 KGHSH, CDR2 LQKENI. CDR3 DNA sequence: TGTGCCAGCTCACCTTCAGAGACAGGGGGCGCTGGAGGCTACACCTTC. This gives the protein CASSPSETGGAGGYTF.

The chain uses TRBV30 and TRBJ2-1; D is possibly TRBD2 (6 bases). CDR1 and CDR2 (germline): GTSNPN, SVGIG (reference sequence). V gave up 3 bases and J gave up 9 bases, with 21 bases separating them. This CDR3 has 15 residues. CDR3 amino acids: CAWRGSGHLSGEQFF. The CDR3 region has the DNA TGTGCCTGGAGAGGGAGCGGGCACCTCTCGGGTGAGCAGTTCTTC.

The chain joins TRBV19 to TRBJ2-1, with 7 nucleotides matching TRBD2. The CDR3 is made up of 16 amino acids. CDR1 and CDR2 (germline): LNHDA, SQIVND (reference sequence). The V and J ends lost 5 bases and 7 bases, in that order; junction bases with no gene match: 14. The CDR3 DNA is TGTGCCAGTAGTCCACTTGCGGGAGTAAGGCGGAATGAGCAGTTCTTC. Translating gives CASSPLAGVRRNEQFF. The full variable domain, in which reference TRBV19 and TRBJ2-1 provide the parts outside the CDR3, is DGGITQSPKYLFRKEGQNVTLSCEQNLNHDAMYWYRQDPGQGLRLIYYSQIVNDFQKGDIAEGYSVSREKKESFPLTVTSAQKNPTAFYLCASSPLAGVRRNEQFFGPGTRLTVL.

CDR3 DNA: TGTGCCAGCAGTCTCTCGACAGTGGGGGAAGCTTTCTTT. As protein: CASSLSTVGEAFF. This chain joins TRBV2 and TRBJ1-1, with a possible D match to TRBD1 (5 bases). Germline V gene data show CDR1 as SNHLY and CDR2 as FYNNEI. The CDR3 contains 13 residues. Trimming took 5 bases from V and 8 from J, leaving 15 bases between them.

This clone was seen a single time. The chain carries TRBV7-9 and TRBJ1-1; D may be TRBD1 (5 bases). The CDR3 extends over 15 amino acids. Between the trimmed V and J ends, which lost 3 bases and 4 bases, there was a span of 15 bases. CDR1 is SEHNR, CDR2 FQNEAQ, per germline (reference sequence). The DNA for the CDR3 is TGTGCCAGCAGCTTGGATGAGGGGAGGCTCACTGAAGCTTTCTTT. This encodes CASSLDEGRLTEAFF. Drawing the rest from reference TRBV7-9 and TRBJ1-1, the complete variable domain is DTGVSQNPRHKITKRGQNVTFRCDPISEHNRLYWYRQTLGQGPEFLTYFQNEAQLEKSRLLSDRFSAERPKGSFSTLEIQRTEQGDSAMYLCASSLDEGRLTEAFFGQGTRLTVV.

The gene calls are TRBV30 and TRBJ1-4; 7 nucleotides match TRBD1. With 5 bases clipped from V and 0 bases from J, the junction kept 3 bases outside the gene matches. The germline CDR1 and CDR2 sequences are GTSNPN and SVGIG (reference sequence). The CDR3 is 14 residues long. CDR3 DNA sequence: TGTGCCTGGGGCGGGACAGCAACTAATGAAAAACTGTTTTTT. Its translation is CAWGGTATNEKLFF.

This chain uses TRBV6-4 with TRBJ2-4; maybe TRBD1 (5 bases). The germline gives CDR1 MRHNA, CDR2 SNTAGT. Trimming removed 2 bases at V and 4 bases at J, with 6 bases between. This CDR3 is built from 13 residues. CDR3 sequence: CASSDGAKNIQYF. The CDR3 nucleotides are TGTGCCAGCAGTGACGGGGCGAAAAACATTCAGTACTTC.

Worth noting for this clone: The same CDR3 arises from other DNA sequences in this sample as well. This chain uses TRBV19 with TRBJ2-2; maybe TRBD2 (5 bases). Germline V CDR1 and CDR2: LNHDA, SQIVND (reference sequence). Trimming left V 3 bases short and J 4 bases short, with 12 bases between. The CDR3 totals 15 residues. This CDR3 reads CASSIAGPSTGELFF. The CDR3 nucleotides are TGTGCCAGTAGTATTGCGGGCCCCTCCACCGGGGAGCTGTTTTTT. The variable domain in full, completed from reference TRBV19 and TRBJ2-2, reads DGGITQSPKYLFRKEGQNVTLSCEQNLNHDAMYWYRQDPGQGLRLIYYSQIVNDFQKGDIAEGYSVSREKKESFPLTVTSAQKNPTAFYLCASSIAGPSTGELFFGEGSRLTVL.

The V gene is TRBV5-1, the J gene TRBJ1-1; D not resolved. Trimming pared 1 base from V and 1 base from J, leaving 11 bases between. CDR1 and CDR2 (germline): SGHRS, YFSETQ. This CDR3 has 15 amino acids. The CDR3 sequence: CASSLRLAENTEAFF. The DNA for the CDR3 is TGCGCCAGCAGCTTGAGATTGGCAGAGAACACTGAAGCTTTCTTT.

V is TRBV7-2 and J is TRBJ2-3; 7 bases map to TRBD1. The CDR3 has 15 residues. The germline gives CDR1 SGHTA, CDR2 FQGNSA. With 1 base clipped from V and 2 bases from J, the junction kept 3 bases outside the gene matches. The CDR3 region has the DNA TGTGCCAGCAGCTTAGGCGGACAGGTCACAGATACGCAGTATTTT. This codes for CASSLGGQVTDTQYF.

About this clone: At one end, the junction sequence differs from germline, possibly due to a read error. The chain links TRBV7-9 to TRBJ2-2, with D possibly matching TRBD1 (5 bases). The CDR3 runs 16 residues. The germline V gene has CDR1 SEHNR and CDR2 FQNEAQ (reference sequence). Written as DNA, the CDR3 is TGTTCCAGCAGCTTCCTACAGGCGTCGAACACCGGGGAGCTGTTTTTT. This codes for CSSSFLQASNTGELFF.

This chain links TRBV7-2 with TRBJ2-3; no clear D. The germline V gene encodes CDR1 SGHTA and CDR2 FQGNSA. This CDR3 has 12 amino acids. V lost 5 bases, J lost 4 bases, and 7 bases lay in between. The CDR3 spells CASSPGADTQYF. CDR3 sequence (DNA): TGTGCCAGCAGCCCCGGAGCAGATACGCAGTATTTT.

This clone was seen once. V is TRBV19 and J is TRBJ2-2; a weak D match, TRBD1 (6 bases). V lost 1 base to trimming and J lost 4 bases, with 13 bases between them. Germline CDR1 is LNHDA and CDR2 is SQIVND (reference sequence). CDR3 length: 16 residues. Here the CDR3 DNA reads TGTGCCAGTAGTATAGGGGCAGGGGTTGGCACCGGGGAGCTGTTTTTT. Its protein is CASSIGAGVGTGELFF.

The chain has TRBV7-2 and TRBJ2-1; the D gene is possibly TRBD1 (6 bases). The CDR3 runs to 16 residues. V lost 6 bases to trimming and J lost 6 bases, with 21 bases between them. Germline CDR1 and CDR2: SGHTA and FQGNSA. The CDR3 loop is CASSFRGGRGGNEQFF. Written as DNA, the CDR3 is TGTGCCAGCAGTTTTAGAGGGGGTAGGGGTGGCAATGAGCAGTTCTTC.

This chain uses TRBV7-2 with TRBJ2-1, with 14 bases matching TRBD2. The CDR3 length is 16 residues. Germline values: CDR1 SGHTA, CDR2 FQGNSA. V was pared by 6 bases and J by 6 bases, with 7 bases of the junction left unmatched. Here the CDR3 reads CASSQVGTSGSNEQFF. DNA of the CDR3: TGTGCCAGCAGTCAAGTAGGGACTAGCGGGAGCAATGAGCAGTTCTTC.

This chain links TRBV5-1 with TRBJ1-1, with 8 bases that match TRBD1. The CDR3 spans 17 residues. Germline values: CDR1 SGHRS, CDR2 YFSETQ. V shed 4 bases, J shed 0 bases, and the junction held 11 bases outside the gene matches. The chain's CDR3 is CASSLLQGGRMNTEAFF. As DNA, the CDR3 is TGCGCCAGCAGCCTCCTACAGGGGGGGAGAATGAACACTGAAGCTTTCTTT.

The chain uses TRBV7-3 and TRBJ2-1; D is perhaps TRBD2 (5 bases). Germline V gives CDR1 SGHTA, CDR2 FQGTGA. V lost 4 bases and J 12 bases, leaving 16 bases between the germline ends. The CDR3 is 13 residues long. CDR3 in DNA: TGTGCCAGCAGCTCCGGCAGGACGAGCGGGCAGTTCTTC. Protein: CASSSGRTSGQFF.